These 28 T cell receptor beta chains were sequenced from one sample in a study of T cell clones after liver transplantation. Using immunoSEQ multiplex PCR, the repertoire was profiled, and TCRdb retains in-frame clones only, with some absent. The sample carries more than 95,000 clones, about 81% recorded once. Sequenced here: CD4+ T cells from blood, sampled before liver transplant. The receptor set was obtained from a human donor who received a liver transplant.

This sequence joins TRBV7-6 and TRBJ2-1; D perhaps matches TRBD2 (6 bases). There are 15 residues in the CDR3. Per germline, CDR1 SGHVS and CDR2 FNYEAQ. The V end lost 2 bases, the J end lost 2 bases, and 10 bases lay between the germline ends. CDR3 residues: CASSLFGSTYNEQFF. The CDR3 coding sequence is TGTGCCAGCAGCTTATTCGGGAGCACCTACAATGAGCAGTTCTTC.

V usage is TRBV5-1 and J usage is TRBJ2-1, with D perhaps TRBD2 (6 bases). V lost 3 bases, J lost 6 bases, and 10 bases lay in between. This CDR3 has 13 amino acids. Germline CDR1 reads SGHRS; CDR2 reads YFSETQ. The DNA of the CDR3 is TGCGCCAGCAGCTCCGGGGGACTCAATGAGCAGTTCTTC. It is translated as CASSSGGLNEQFF.

V usage is TRBV5-4 and J usage is TRBJ2-3; a possible D gene is TRBD1 (5 bases). Trimming removed 0 bases from V and 8 bases from J, with 22 bases in between. Germline lookup yields CDR1 SGHNT and CDR2 YYREEE (reference sequence). The CDR3 extends over 17 amino acids. Here the CDR3 reads CASSLVARVGSSGTQYF. In nucleotides, the CDR3 is TGTGCCAGCAGCTTGGTAGCCAGGGTCGGCTCCTCGGGTACGCAGTATTTT.

V and J are TRBV14 and TRBJ2-7, with TRBD1 matching over 8 bases. From germline, CDR1 is SGHDN and CDR2 FVKESK. This CDR3 is 17 amino acids long. Trimming at V came to 3 bases and at J to 5 bases, leaving 15 bases not matched to a gene. Here the CDR3 DNA reads TGTGCCAGCAGCCACAGCAAGCGGCAGGGGGCCAGCGACGAGCAGTACTTC. Translation: CASSHSKRQGASDEQYF.

This clone was seen a handful of times. The chain uses TRBV28 and TRBJ2-1; 8 bases line up with TRBD1. The CDR3 extends over 15 amino acids. CDR1 is MDHEN and CDR2 is SYDVKM in the germline V gene. J was trimmed by 2 bases and V by 2 bases; bases with no gene match: 2. CDR3 coding DNA: TGTGCCAGCAGTTTAACGACAGGGGCCTACAATGAGCAGTTCTTC. Protein: CASSLTTGAYNEQFF.

This clone showed up just once. This chain uses TRBV13 with TRBJ2-1; 13 bases line up with TRBD2. Losses at the gene ends were 5 bases for V and 8 bases for J; bases not matched to a gene: 9. The CDR3 contains 16 residues. The germline V gene has CDR1 PRHDT and CDR2 FYEKMQ (reference sequence). CDR3 in amino acids: CASSPQLAGGSHEQFF. The CDR3 DNA reads as TGTGCCAGCAGCCCCCAACTAGCGGGGGGGTCACATGAGCAGTTCTTC.

This chain links TRBV4-1 with TRBJ1-2, with 7 bases matching TRBD1. The J segment lost 8 bases and the V segment lost 1 base, leaving 7 bases of the junction unmatched. CDR1 MGHRA and CDR2 YSYEKL come from the germline V gene. This CDR3 is 14 amino acids long. The chain's CDR3 is CASSQVGTEIGYTF. Written as DNA, the CDR3 is TGCGCCAGCAGCCAAGTGGGGACAGAGATAGGCTACACCTTC.

This chain uses TRBV19 with TRBJ2-2, with D perhaps TRBD1 or TRBD2 (5 bases each). In germline, CDR1 is LNHDA, CDR2 SQIVND (reference sequence). The V end lost 3 bases, the J end lost 5 bases, and 10 bases lay between the germline ends. This CDR3 is built from 14 residues. CDR3 in amino acids: CASSIRGGTGELFF. The CDR3 bases are TGTGCCAGTAGTATTAGGGGCGGGACCGGGGAGCTGTTTTTT.

The chain links TRBV7-9 to TRBJ2-3; D unresolved. This CDR3 contains 14 residues. CDR1 is SEHNR and CDR2 is FQNEAQ in the germline V gene (reference sequence). Trimming took off 0 bases at V and 2 bases at J, with 6 bases between the two ends. CDR3 sequence reads: CASSLAHDTDTQYF. CDR3 bases: TGTGCCAGCAGCTTAGCTCACGACACAGATACGCAGTATTTT.

This rearrangement joins TRBV19 to TRBJ2-3; 11 nucleotides line up with TRBD1. CDR3 size: 16 residues. J was trimmed by 5 bases and V by 0 bases; bases with no gene match: 4. Germline values: CDR1 LNHDA, CDR2 SQIVND (reference sequence). The chain's CDR3 is CASSIDPGQGGDTQYF. Here the CDR3 DNA reads TGTGCCAGTAGTATAGATCCGGGACAGGGGGGAGATACGCAGTATTTT.

This clone was detected only once. This CDR3 is CASSEARTGNYGYTF. CDR3 nucleotides: TGTGCCAGCAGTGAAGCGAGGACAGGGAACTATGGCTACACCTTC. V is TRBV6-1 and J is TRBJ1-2; 8 bases agree with TRBD1. After removal of 0 bases from V and 2 bases from J, the junction contained 2 bases not matched to a gene. Looked up from germline, CDR1 is MNHNS and CDR2 is SASEGT. CDR3 length: 15 amino acids.

A note on this clone: This sample also contains other DNA sequences that code for the same CDR3. The chain has TRBV27 and TRBJ1-1, with unresolved D. Germline loops: CDR1 MNHEY, CDR2 SMNVEV (reference sequence). V lost 4 bases and J lost 5, with 5 bases in between. The CDR3 runs 11 residues. The CDR3 DNA reads TGTGCCAGCAGTTCAGCGACTGAAGCTTTCTTT. It encodes CASSSATEAFF.

V gene TRBV7-9 combines with J gene TRBJ1-5; 9 bases are shared with TRBD1. J lost 4 bases, V lost 5 bases, and 3 bases had no gene match. The CDR3 runs to 14 residues. Germline V lookup: CDR1 SEHNR, CDR2 FQNEAQ (reference sequence). CDR3 nucleotides: TGTGCCAGCAGCCGACAGGGGGTTAATCAGCCCCAGCATTTT. Translated, it gives CASSRQGVNQPQHF.

The chain links TRBV7-8 to TRBJ1-2, with a possible D match to TRBD1 (5 bases). CDR3 length: 19 residues. V was clipped by 1 base and J by 5 bases, with 26 bases between them. CDR1 is SGHVS and CDR2 is FQNEAQ in the germline V gene. The chain's CDR3 is CASSLGSTGTDNGRYGYTF. The DNA of the CDR3 is TGTGCCAGCAGCTTAGGGTCGACCGGGACGGACAATGGGCGATATGGCTACACCTTC.

This clone was observed once. J is TRBJ1-6 and V is TRBV12-5; possibly TRBD1 for D (5 bases). The CDR3 is 13 amino acids. Trimming removed 2 bases from V and 12 bases from J, with 11 bases in between. CDR1 is LGHNT, CDR2 FRNRAP, per germline. In DNA, the CDR3 is TGTGCTAGTGGTTTGACAGGACCGGGACCCCTCCACTTT. Amino acids: CASGLTGPGPLHF.

This chain connects TRBV11-2 to TRBJ1-2; D unclear. Trimming took off 3 bases at V and 7 bases at J, with 15 bases between the two ends. The germline CDR1 and CDR2 sequences are SGHAT and FQNNGV. The CDR3 covers 14 residues. Written as DNA, the CDR3 is TGTGCCAGCAGCTTGGGTCGTCAGAGTTTTGGCTACACCTTC. It encodes CASSLGRQSFGYTF.

There are a few counts of this clone. This chain connects TRBV7-9 to TRBJ1-1; D call uncertain. V was cut by 1 base and J by 6 bases, with 9 bases left in between. Germline-derived CDR1 and CDR2 are SEHNR and FQNEAQ (reference sequence). The CDR3 is made up of 13 amino acids. The CDR3 sequence is CASSLDAGAEAFF. The CDR3 DNA reads as TGTGCCAGCAGCTTAGACGCGGGCGCTGAAGCTTTCTTT. Filled out from reference TRBV7-9 and TRBJ1-1, the complete variable domain reads DTGVSQNPRHKITKRGQNVTFRCDPISEHNRLYWYRQTLGQGPEFLTYFQNEAQLEKSRLLSDRFSAERPKGSFSTLEIQRTEQGDSAMYLCASSLDAGAEAFFGQGTRLTVV.

J is TRBJ1-4 and V is TRBV2; 9 bases align to TRBD1. This CDR3 spans 15 amino acids. V lost 10 bases, J lost 5 bases, and 11 bases stayed unmatched. Germline values: CDR1 SNHLY, CDR2 FYNNEI. The CDR3 DNA follows: TGTGCCACTCAAGACCCGGGACAGGGAAATGAAAAACTGTTTTTT. It specifies CATQDPGQGNEKLFF. Looking up the rest from reference TRBV2 and TRBJ1-4 gives the full variable domain: EPEVTQTPSHQVTQMGQEVILRCVPISNHLYFYWYRQILGQKVEFLVSFYNNEISEKSEIFDDQFSVERPDGSNFTLKIRSTKLEDSAMYFCATQDPGQGNEKLFFGSGTQLSVL.

This sequence joins TRBV28 and TRBJ1-3; D is perhaps TRBD1 (6 bases). The CDR3 consists of 15 residues. Trimming cost V 2 bases and J 3 bases, with 11 bases left between them. Per germline, CDR1 MDHEN and CDR2 SYDVKM. CDR3 sequence: CASSLPGQIGNTIYF. CDR3 coding DNA: TGTGCCAGCAGTTTACCCGGACAGATTGGAAACACCATATATTTT.

This clone has just one count. CDR3 amino acids: CATSRDQTNYGYTF. The CDR3 bases are TGTGCCACCAGCAGAGACCAAACTAACTATGGCTACACCTTC. The J gene is TRBJ1-2, the V gene TRBV15; no clear D. The CDR3 loop spans 14 amino acids. The ends were cut back, 0 bases at V and 0 bases at J, with 5 bases in the middle. CDR1 and CDR2 (germline): LNHNV, YYDKDF (reference sequence). The full variable domain, in which reference TRBV15 and TRBJ1-2 provide the parts outside the CDR3, is DAMVIQNPRYQVTQFGKPVTLSCSQTLNHNVMYWYQQKSSQAPKLLFHYYDKDFNNEADTPDNFQSRRPNTSFCFLDIRSPGLGDTAMYLCATSRDQTNYGYTFGSGTRLTVV.

The V and J genes are TRBV11-2 and TRBJ1-1, with TRBD1 identical over 9 bases. The CDR3 consists of 15 residues. The germline V gene encodes CDR1 SGHAT and CDR2 FQNNGV. Unmatched junction bases numbered 1, after V lost 1 base and J lost 1 base. The CDR3 sequence: CASSLGGQGNTEAFF. CDR3 DNA sequence: TGTGCCAGCAGCTTAGGGGGACAGGGGAACACTGAAGCTTTCTTT.

Only one count was recorded for this clone. The CDR3, as DNA: TGTGCCAGCAGCTTCTTACAGGGGGCAGGTCAGCCCCAGCATTTT. Translation gives CASSFLQGAGQPQHF. The chain employs TRBV27 and TRBJ1-5, with 9 bases fitting TRBD1. CDR3 length: 15 residues. With V trimmed by 6 bases and J by 6 bases, 9 bases remained unmatched. Germline CDR1 and CDR2: MNHEY and SMNVEV (reference sequence).

This chain links TRBV11-3 with TRBJ2-7; D is perhaps TRBD1 (5 bases). Germline CDR1 is SGHNT and CDR2 is YENEEA. The V end was cut by 0 bases, the J end by 6 bases, with 9 bases between. CDR3 size: 13 residues. CDR3 nucleotides: TGTGCCAGCAGCTTAGAGGTTAGGGGCGAGCAGTACTTC. This sequence encodes CASSLEVRGEQYF.

The chain carries TRBV6-6 and TRBJ2-7; D gene ambiguous. The germline V gene encodes CDR1 MNHNY and CDR2 SVGAGI (reference sequence). Trimming took off 0 bases at V and 5 bases at J, with 5 bases between the two ends. There are 12 residues in the CDR3. CDR3 in amino acids: CASSYSIDEQYF. The CDR3 coding sequence is TGTGCCAGCAGTTACTCGATCGACGAGCAGTACTTC.

The chain has TRBV5-4 and TRBJ2-1; 7 nucleotides align to TRBD2. The germline CDR1 and CDR2 sequences are SGHNT and YYREEE (reference sequence). The CDR3 consists of 16 residues. The J segment lost 6 bases and the V segment lost 3 bases, leaving 12 bases of the junction unmatched. For the CDR3, the DNA is TGTGCCAGCAGCTCCGGGACTAAAGCCGCTTTCAATGAGCAGTTCTTC. Translated: CASSSGTKAAFNEQFF.

The chain is built from TRBV19 and TRBJ2-7; 7 bases align to TRBD2. Germline assignment: CDR1 LNHDA and CDR2 SQIVND (reference sequence). This CDR3 has 15 amino acids. V lost 4 bases to trimming and J lost 7 bases; unmatched junction nucleotides: 13. The CDR3: CASSSRTPPGGEQYF. The CDR3, as DNA: TGTGCCAGTAGTAGTCGGACTCCTCCCGGGGGGGAGCAGTACTTC.

The CDR3 loop is CSVEWGTRPYEQYF. CDR3 DNA sequence: TGCAGCGTTGAATGGGGGACGCGTCCCTACGAGCAGTACTTC. J is TRBJ2-7 and V is TRBV29-1, with D perhaps matching TRBD1 or TRBD2 (5 bases each). V was shortened by 2 bases and J by 2 bases, with 13 bases between the two germline ends. CDR1 and CDR2 from the germline V gene are SQVTM and ANQGSEA. The CDR3 totals 14 residues.

This clone has more than one count but fewer than ten. The chain joins TRBV19 to TRBJ1-2, with D perhaps matching TRBD1 (6 bases). Germline assignment: CDR1 LNHDA and CDR2 SQIVND (reference sequence). The CDR3 contains 15 residues. Trimming left V 4 bases short and J 0 bases short, with 12 bases between. The CDR3: CASSRGAPSNYGYTF. The DNA of the CDR3 is TGTGCCAGTAGTAGGGGGGCCCCCTCTAACTATGGCTACACCTTC.